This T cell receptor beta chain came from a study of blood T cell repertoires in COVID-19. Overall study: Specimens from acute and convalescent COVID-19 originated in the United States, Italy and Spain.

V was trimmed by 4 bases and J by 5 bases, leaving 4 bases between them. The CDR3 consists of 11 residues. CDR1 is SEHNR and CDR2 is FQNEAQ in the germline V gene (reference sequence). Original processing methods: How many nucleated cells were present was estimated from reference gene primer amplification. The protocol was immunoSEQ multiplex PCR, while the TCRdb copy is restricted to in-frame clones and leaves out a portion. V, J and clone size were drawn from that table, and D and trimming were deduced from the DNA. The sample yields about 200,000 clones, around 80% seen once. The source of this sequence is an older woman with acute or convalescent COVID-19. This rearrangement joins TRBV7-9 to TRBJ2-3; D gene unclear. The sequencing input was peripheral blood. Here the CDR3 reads CASSSVDTQYF. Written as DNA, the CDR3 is TGTGCCAGCAGCTCCGTAGATACGCAGTATTTT.